The entry that follows covers one T cell receptor (beta chain) sequence. The data derive from a study of blood T cell repertoires in COVID-19. About the study: Samples taken during acute and convalescent COVID-19 were collected in the United States, Italy and Spain. Nucleic acid was either cDNA or gDNA, and it came from T cells, B-cell-depleted T cells, or PBMCs.

The CDR3 runs 16 residues. The germline gives CDR1 LNHDA, CDR2 SQIVND (reference sequence). Germline trimming cut 4 bases from V and 5 bases from J; bases unmatched to any gene: 6. In the original processing: Estimated nucleated cell counts came from reference gene primer amplification. TCRdb keeps only in-frame clones here, not all; method: immunoSEQ multiplex PCR. V and J calls and clone size are those listed in that table; D and trimming were worked out from the DNA. Found here are approximately 280,000 clones, 80% to 90% of them singletons; the top ten hold 9.5% to 11%. The receptor's source is a woman between 70 and 85 years old with acute or convalescent COVID-19. The sequenced material came from peripheral blood. This rearrangement joins TRBV19 to TRBJ2-3; 13 positions agree with TRBD2. The CDR3 nucleotides are TGTGCCAGTAGTACCGGACTAGCGGGGGCGAAAGATACGCAGTATTTT. Translation gives CASSTGLAGAKDTQYF.